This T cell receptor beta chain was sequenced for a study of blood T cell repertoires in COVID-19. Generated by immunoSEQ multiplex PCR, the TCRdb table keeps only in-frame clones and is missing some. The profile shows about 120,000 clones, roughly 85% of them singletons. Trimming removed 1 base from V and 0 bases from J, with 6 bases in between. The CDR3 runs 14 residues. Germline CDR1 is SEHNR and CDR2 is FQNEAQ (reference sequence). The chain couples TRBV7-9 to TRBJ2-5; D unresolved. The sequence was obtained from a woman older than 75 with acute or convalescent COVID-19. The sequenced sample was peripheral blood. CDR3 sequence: CASSLDLNQETQYF. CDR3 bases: TGTGCCAGCAGCTTAGATTTAAACCAAGAGACCCAGTACTTC.